This TCR beta chain was recorded in a study of cytomegalovirus exposure and HLA in healthy donors. About the research overall: There were 90 million to 130 million unique TCR beta sequences, drawn from about 180 million T cells, in an earlier analysis. Study-wide findings and caveats: Clonal expansion, a later analysis showed, was greater in HLA-associated TCR beta chains than in equally common others. Overall, approximately 150 TCR beta chains were annotated as cytomegalovirus-associated. Diagnosis of cytomegalovirus status made by the classifier reportedly showed high specificity and sensitivity.

The CDR3 is 14 residues long. V was pared by 2 bases and J by 3 bases, with 3 bases of the junction left unmatched. Germline V CDR1 and CDR2: ENHRY, SYGVKD. In its sample, this clone was seen a few times. Its antigen is not identified. It was with 60 Vbeta and 13 Jbeta primers that the PCR ran. Produced via immunoSEQ multiplex PCR; TCRdb's table is partial and in-frame only. The table includes some 120,000 clones, roughly 9% detected once. Sequencing was carried out using PBMCs. The sequence came from a man in his thirties or forties in good health and CMV-seronegative. The chain links TRBV10-3 to TRBJ2-5; the match to TRBD1 covers 7 bases. As DNA, the CDR3 is TGTGCCATCAGTGAGAGACAGGGTAAAGAGACCCAGTACTTC. It translates to CAISERQGKETQYF.